The T cell receptor (beta chain) under discussion was sequenced for a study of patients and donors after allogeneic stem cell transplantation. This clonotype was detected many times. TCRdb re-derived calls from the RT-PCR reads in MiXCR, one entry per CDR3 protein. The sample gives hundreds of thousands of distinct CDR3 sequences, roughly 14% of which show up once; under 14% is in the top ten. This CDR3 has 14 residues. V gave up 3 bases and J gave up 3 bases; unmatched junction bases: 4. CDR1 and CDR2 (germline): LNHDA, SQIVND (reference sequence). This receptor was obtained from a human donor who was either an allogeneic HSCT recipient or a stem cell or donor lymphocyte infusion donor (not recorded which). It is not recorded whose cells these are; they may come from a transplant donor. This chain joins TRBV19 and TRBJ1-2; 7 bases are shared with TRBD1. The sample comprised blood, either unsorted or a sorted T cell fraction (not recorded which). This chain's CDR3 is CASSMGQFDYGYTF. CDR3 in DNA: TGTGCCAGTAGTATGGGACAGTTCGACTATGGCTACACCTTC.